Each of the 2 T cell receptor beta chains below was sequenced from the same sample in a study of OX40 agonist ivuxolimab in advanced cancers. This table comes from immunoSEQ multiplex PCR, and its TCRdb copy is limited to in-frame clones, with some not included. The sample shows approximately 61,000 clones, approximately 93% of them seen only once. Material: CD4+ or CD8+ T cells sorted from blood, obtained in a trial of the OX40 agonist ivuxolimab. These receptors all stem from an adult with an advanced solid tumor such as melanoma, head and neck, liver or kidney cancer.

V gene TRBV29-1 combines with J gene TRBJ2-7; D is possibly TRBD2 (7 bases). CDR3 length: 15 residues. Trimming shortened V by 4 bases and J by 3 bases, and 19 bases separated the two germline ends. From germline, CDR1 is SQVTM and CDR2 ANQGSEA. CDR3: CSVAGGGGARYEQYF. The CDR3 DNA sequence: TGCAGCGTTGCCGGGGGCGGGGGAGCTCGCTACGAGCAGTACTTC.

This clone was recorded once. As DNA, the CDR3 is TGTGCCATCAGCACCTTGGAGCGGGGCTACAATGAGCAGTTCTTC. Its protein product is CAISTLERGYNEQFF. The chain joins TRBV10-3 to TRBJ2-1, with TRBD2 identical over 7 bases. The V segment lost 6 bases and the J segment 3 bases; nucleotides outside the gene matches: 8. The CDR3 runs 15 residues. In germline, CDR1 is ENHRY, CDR2 SYGVKD.